Following are 28 T cell receptor beta chains from one sample sequenced in a study of tumor and adjacent non-tumor tissue in lung cancer. This sample's RNA came from whole unsorted tissue. Three rounds of nested PCR, following a modified ARM-PCR protocol, produced the TCRbeta library. TCRdb processed the multiplex PCR reads anew with MiXCR; each CDR3 protein has one entry. The profile shows 200,000 to 250,000 distinct CDR3 sequences, 70% to 75% of them singletons. Sequencing was done on a sample of lung tumor tissue. The source of these receptors is a man aged 55 to 70 with non-small cell lung cancer.

The chain uses TRBV5-1 and TRBJ1-1; D is perhaps TRBD1 (5 bases). Per germline, CDR1 SGHRS and CDR2 YFSETQ. Trimming stripped 3 bases from V and 2 bases from J, with 23 bases between. The CDR3 totals 18 residues. The CDR3 here is CASSSPRGKSSKNTEAFF. CDR3 sequence (DNA): TGCGCCAGCAGCTCACCTCGGGGGAAATCGTCAAAAAACACTGAAGCTTTCTTT.

About this clonotype itself: The junction shows a germline mismatch at one end, possibly a read error. This rearrangement joins TRBV28 to TRBJ1-6; 10 positions agree with TRBD1. The CDR3 runs to 19 residues. Germline lookup yields CDR1 MDHEN and CDR2 SYDVKM. Here the CDR3 reads CVSSLSGTGVSSYNSPLHF. The CDR3 DNA reads as TGTGTCAGCAGTTTATCGGGGACAGGGGTTAGCTCCTATAATTCACCCCTCCACTTT.

This rearrangement joins TRBV20-1 to TRBJ2-5; 9 nucleotides match TRBD1. Germline V gives CDR1 DFQATT, CDR2 SNEGSKA (reference sequence). V was clipped by 1 base and J by 3 bases; unmatched bases: 6. The CDR3 has 15 residues. DNA of the CDR3: TGCAGTGCTAGAGGGGACAGGGCCTGGGAAGAGACCCAGTACTTC. Protein sequence: CSARGDRAWEETQYF.

About this clonotype: A much larger clone differs from this one at a single base, so this may be a read error. This chain joins TRBV6-1 and TRBJ2-5; D unclear. CDR3 length: 14 residues. Germline V gene sequence: CDR1 MNHNS, CDR2 SASEGT. The ends were cut back, 0 bases at V and 5 bases at J, with 10 bases in the middle. CDR3 residues: CASSEATLLETQYF. In DNA form, the CDR3 reads TGTGCCAGCAGTGAAGCTACACTACTGGAGACCCAGTACTTC.

This clonotype was seen just once. At one end the junction does not follow the germline gene, possibly because of a read error. The V call is TRBV20-1, the J call TRBJ2-1; 8 bases fit TRBD2. The CDR3 is made up of 13 amino acids. Germline CDR1 reads DFQATT; CDR2 reads SNEGSKA (reference sequence). The CDR3 region has the DNA TGCAGTGCTAGAACTAGCGGTGTCAATGAGCGGTCCTTC. It yields the protein CSARTSGVNERSF.

CDR3 DNA sequence: TGTGCCAGCAGTTCGGGCCGGGGCTATGGCTACACCTTC. Protein sequence: CASSSGRGYGYTF. The chain is built from TRBV14 and TRBJ1-2, with D hard to call. V lost 6 bases to trimming and J lost 4 bases, with 12 bases between them. CDR1 and CDR2 from the germline V gene are SGHDN and FVKESK. The length of the CDR3 is 13 residues.

The chain uses TRBV29-1 and TRBJ2-3; a possible D gene is TRBD2 (7 bases). The CDR3 has 14 residues. The V and J ends lost 2 bases and 4 bases respectively, with 13 bases between them. The V gene's germline CDR1 is SQVTM and CDR2 ANQGSEA. In nucleotides, the CDR3 is TGCAGCGTTGAAAGGGGGGGGGGGCCAGATACGCAGTATTTT. Translated, it gives CSVERGGGPDTQYF.

This rearrangement joins TRBV11-1 to TRBJ2-7; 8 nucleotides agree with TRBD2. V dropped 2 bases and J dropped 5; count of bases not matched to a gene: 8. Germline V gives CDR1 SGHAT, CDR2 FQDESV (reference sequence). The CDR3 is 15 amino acids. The CDR3 nucleotides read TGTGCCAGCAGCTTATGGCGCGGGGGGCTCGACGAGCAGTACTTC. Translating gives CASSLWRGGLDEQYF. Supplemented by reference TRBV11-1 and TRBJ2-7, the full variable domain reads EAEVAQSPRYKITEKSQAVAFWCDPISGHATLYWYRQILGQGPELLVQFQDESVVDDSQLPKDRFSAERLKGVDSTLKIQPAELGDSAMYLCASSLWRGGLDEQYFGPGTRLTVT.

Remarks on this clonotype: The CDR3 end shows no conserved phenylalanine or tryptophan, and so a read error is likely. This CDR3 reads CSARDPRVGLNEKLFL. Here the CDR3 DNA reads TGCAGCGCAAGAGATCCCAGAGTGGGTCTTAATGAAAAACTGTTTTTA. The rearrangement uses TRBV20-1 and TRBJ1-4; no clear D gene. Germline V CDR1 and CDR2: DFQATT, SNEGSKA (reference sequence). The CDR3 extends over 16 amino acids.

With regard to this clonotype: One end of the junction fails to match germline, which may point to a read error. This chain uses TRBV11-3 with TRBJ2-3; TRBD1 is a possible D gene (5 bases). Germline V gives CDR1 SGHNT, CDR2 YENEEA. There are 15 residues in the CDR3. CDR3 region: CASSLRTGHIDTQFF. The CDR3 DNA follows: TGTGCCAGCAGCTTAAGAACAGGACACATAGATACGCAGTTTTTT.

This clonotype was detected ten times or more. This sequence joins TRBV29-1 and TRBJ2-3; 7 bases map to TRBD1. The CDR3 has 14 residues. V shed 7 bases, J shed 3 bases, and the junction held 10 bases outside the gene matches. CDR1 is SQVTM, CDR2 ANQGSEA, per germline. CDR3 sequence (DNA): TGCAGCGCCTTAACAGGGGTCCGGACAGATACGCAGTATTTT. It is translated as CSALTGVRTDTQYF.

As to this clonotype: A clone one base away is much larger, so this may be a read error. The genes are TRBV4-3 and TRBJ1-2; weak D call: TRBD1 (5 bases). There are 15 residues in the CDR3. The V gene's germline CDR1 is LGHNA and CDR2 YSLEER. The DNA of the CDR3 is TGCACCAGCAGCCAACTCCTGGGGGGGAACTATGGCTACACCTTC. Its protein is CTSSQLLGGNYGYTF.

This chain uses TRBV4-3 with TRBJ2-1; TRBD1 is a possible D gene (6 bases). The V end was cut by 6 bases, the J end by 4 bases, with 25 bases between. The CDR3 has 18 amino acids. Germline CDR1 reads LGHNA; CDR2 reads YSLEER. The CDR3 nucleotides are TGCGCCAGCAGACGGGGACCCGTGACAGGCTCCCGGTACAATGAGCAGTTCTTC. Its translation is CASRRGPVTGSRYNEQFF.

The chain combines TRBV7-8 with TRBJ1-2; maybe TRBD1 (6 bases). The CDR3 length is 15 residues. V lost 0 bases to trimming and J lost 4 bases, with 12 bases between them. Germline values: CDR1 SGHVS, CDR2 FQNEAQ. The CDR3 sequence is CASSLALQGSYGYTF. CDR3 sequence (DNA): TGTGCCAGCAGCTTAGCCTTACAGGGTTCCTATGGCTACACCTTC.

This clonotype was detected only once. Being one base from a much bigger clone, this may be a read error. The chain carries TRBV12-3 or TRBV12-4 and TRBJ2-6, with D uncertain. V gave up 8 bases and J gave up 3 bases, with 8 bases separating them. The CDR3 extends over 13 amino acids. Written as DNA, the CDR3 is TGTGCCAGCCGTCTGGTTGGGGCCAACGTCCTGACTTTC. This encodes CASRLVGANVLTF.

To note about this clonotype: It is likely a read error, because the conserved phenylalanine at the end of the CDR3 is missing. This chain uses TRBV6-4 with TRBJ2-3; 13 positions match TRBD2. In germline, CDR1 is MRHNA, CDR2 SNTAGT. CDR3 length: 16 amino acids. CDR3 region: CASSPRLAGGSDTQYS. DNA of the CDR3: TGTGCCAGCAGCCCCAGACTAGCGGGAGGTTCAGATACACAGTATTCT.

With regard to this clonotype: Germline is not matched at one junction end, which may reflect a read error. The J gene is TRBJ2-1, the V gene TRBV11-1, with 11 bases matching TRBD1. The germline V gene encodes CDR1 SGHAT and CDR2 FQDESV (reference sequence). CDR3 size: 16 residues. CDR3 sequence (DNA): TGTTCCAGCAACCATGCAGGGACAGGGGGCTACAATGAGCAGTTCTTC. It translates to CSSNHAGTGGYNEQFF.

As concerns this clonotype: One junction end does not reproduce the germline sequence, and a read error may be involved. The chain uses TRBV12-3 or TRBV12-4 and TRBJ2-1, with 13 nucleotides matching TRBD2. This CDR3 region has 17 residues. The CDR3 DNA follows: TGTGCCAGCAATCTTAGACTAGCGGGAGGATCCTACAATGAGCACTTCTTC. Translating it yields CASNLRLAGGSYNEHFF.

Points on this clonotype: In this CDR3 the conserved last residue, phenylalanine or tryptophan, is missing, so a read error is likely. Because the CDR3's place on the DNA is in doubt, the DNA is left out and the CDR3 is given as listed by TCRdb. This chain joins TRBV6-5 and TRBJ2-7. Germline values: CDR1 MNHEY, CDR2 SVGAGI. A total of 14 residues make up the CDR3, ends included. CDR3 sequence reads: CASSLSENSYEQYL.

A note on this clonotype: A junction boundary mismatches the germline segment, possibly from a read error. This chain connects TRBV11-2 to TRBJ2-5; the D gene is possibly TRBD2 (6 bases). In germline, CDR1 is SGHAT, CDR2 FQNNGV. The CDR3 spans 16 residues. The CDR3 sequence: CAGSLAVDAIQDTQYF. The CDR3 nucleotides are TGTGCCGGCAGCTTAGCGGTGGACGCCATCCAAGATACCCAGTACTTC.

As concerns this clonotype: This may be a read error, as it is one base from a much larger clone. The chain carries TRBV20-1 and TRBJ2-1; possible D gene TRBD1, 5 bases. CDR3 length: 14 amino acids. CDR1 DFQATT and CDR2 SNEGSKA come from the germline V gene (reference sequence). This CDR3 is CSVRDSAGRNEQFF. The CDR3 DNA is TGCAGTGTTAGAGATTCGGCAGGGCGAAATGAGCAGTTCTTC.

Remarks on this clonotype: A junction boundary mismatches the germline segment, possibly from a read error. The chain recombines TRBV11-2 with TRBJ1-1; D unclear. CDR3 length: 15 residues. Germline CDR1 and CDR2: SGHAT and FQNNGV. The CDR3 is CVSSLDHRALGEALF. In DNA form, the CDR3 reads TGTGTCAGCAGCTTAGATCATAGGGCCCTTGGGGAAGCTCTCTTT. The variable domain in full, completed from reference TRBV11-2 and TRBJ1-1, reads EAGVAQSPRYKIIEKRQSVAFWCNPISGHATLYWYQQILGQGPKLLIQFQNNGVVDDSQLPKDRFSAERLKGVDSTLKIQPAKLEDSAVYLCVSSLDHRALGEALFGQGTRLTVV.

V gene TRBV20-1 combines with J gene TRBJ2-7; TRBD1 matches 11 bases. Germline V gene data show CDR1 as DFQATT and CDR2 as SNEGSKA (reference sequence). Losses at the gene ends were 2 bases for V and 6 bases for J; bases not matched to a gene: 3. The CDR3 loop spans 13 amino acids. Written as DNA, the CDR3 is TGCAGTGCTAGATCCGGGACAGGGGGCGAGCAGTACTTC. Its protein product is CSARSGTGGEQYF.

This chain uses TRBV9 with TRBJ2-7, with TRBD1 as a possible D gene (6 bases). Per germline, CDR1 SGDLS and CDR2 YYNGEE. V was pared by 4 bases and J by 6 bases, with 20 bases between. The CDR3 totals 15 residues. The CDR3 DNA is TGTGCCAGCAGCCCGGGCCCCCCAGGGGCTAGCGAGCAGTACTTC. This sequence encodes CASSPGPPGASEQYF. The variable domain in full, with the rest retrieved from reference TRBV9 and TRBJ2-7, is DSGVTQTPKHLITATGQRVTLRCSPRSGDLSVYWYQQSLDQGLQFLIQYYNGEERAKGNILERFSAQQFPDLHSELNLSSLELGDSALYFCASSPGPPGASEQYFGPGTRLTVT.

The genes are TRBV10-1 and TRBJ2-7; 8 positions match TRBD1. Per germline, CDR1 WNHNN and CDR2 SYGVQD (reference sequence). J lost 4 bases, V lost 10 bases, and 9 bases had no gene match. The CDR3 consists of 13 residues. The CDR3, as DNA: TGCGCCAACAGGGAACAGGGGGTATACGAGCAGTACTTC. The encoded protein is CANREQGVYEQYF.

Worth noting for this clonotype: A much more abundant neighbour one base away suggests this may be a read error. The chain employs TRBV20-1 and TRBJ1-1; the D gene is possibly TRBD1 (5 bases). This CDR3 contains 12 residues. CDR1 is DFQATT, CDR2 SNEGSKA, per germline (reference sequence). Trimming removed 8 bases from V and 4 bases from J, with 14 bases in between. This chain's CDR3 is CSTYRQSTEAFF. CDR3 DNA sequence: TGCAGTACTTACAGACAGTCCACTGAAGCTTTCTTT.

With respect to this clonotype: Its ends do not fully match the called genes, so a read error is possible. V usage is TRBV11-2 and J usage is TRBJ1-1; D not resolved. Germline CDR1 SGHAT, CDR2 FQNNGV. The CDR3 loop spans 15 amino acids. This CDR3 reads CASSLEISGLTESFF. CDR3 coding DNA: TGTGCCAGCAGCTTAGAAATTAGTGGACTCACTGAATCTTTCTTT. The whole variable domain, filled in from reference TRBV11-2 and TRBJ1-1, reads EAGVAQSPRYKIIEKRQSVAFWCNPISGHATLYWYQQILGQGPKLLIQFQNNGVVDDSQLPKDRFSAERLKGVDSTLKIQPAKLEDSAVYLCASSLEISGLTESFFGQGTRLTVV.

For the CDR3, the DNA is TGTGCCAGCAGCTCTGGATTGGGGACCCAGTACTTC. Translated: CASSSGLGTQYF. The chain joins TRBV7-9 to TRBJ2-5; D is undetermined. V was cut by 4 bases and J by 7 bases, with 10 bases left in between. There are 12 residues in the CDR3. The V gene's germline CDR1 is SEHNR and CDR2 FQNEAQ (reference sequence).